This is a list of T cell receptor beta chains from one sample in a study of blood T cells in healthy people across ages. TCRdb itself ran the 5' RACE reads through MiXCR, one entry per CDR3 protein. The data contain approximately 790,000 distinct CDR3 sequences, approximately 59% of them singletons. Sequencing was carried out using blood. These receptors came from a man aged 30 to 39 in good health. CDR3s include the opening cysteine and the closing phenylalanine or tryptophan. The D gene is left open where the match is weak. Part of the rows lack a size; the others show once, few, many or a class for expanded clones.

cdr3_length | clone_size | d_call | j_call | v_call | cdr3_aa | cdr3_nt
15 | . | TRBD1 | TRBJ2-5 | TRBV6-6 | CASSPDRGYQETQYF | TGTGCCAGCAGCCCGGACAGGGGCTACCAAGAGACCCAGTACTTC
14 | few | . | TRBJ2-7 | TRBV28 | CASSLRGRSYEQYF | TGTGCCAGCAGTTTGCGGGGGCGCTCCTACGAGCAGTACTTC
16 | . | . | TRBJ1-1 | TRBV7-9 | CASSPSPGGVTTEAFF | TGTGCCAGCAGCCCCTCCCCGGGTGGTGTGACCACTGAAGCTTTCTTT
16 | . | . | TRBJ1-6 | TRBV2 | CASSEFRQGEGSPLHF | TGTGCCAGCAGTGAATTCCGGCAGGGAGAAGGGTCACCCCTCCACTTT
13 | few | . | TRBJ2-5 | TRBV7-8 | CASSLVHQETQYF | TGTGCCAGCAGCTTAGTCCACCAAGAGACCCAGTACTTC
14 | few | . | TRBJ2-1 | TRBV7-2 | CASSLMGGWHEQFF | TGTGCCAGCAGCTTAATGGGGGGCTGGCATGAGCAGTTCTTC
15 | many | TRBD1 | TRBJ1-2 | TRBV20-1 | CSAREPTGGSYGYTF | TGCAGTGCTAGAGAGCCGACAGGGGGGAGCTATGGCTACACCTTC
15 | few | TRBD1 | TRBJ2-7 | TRBV6-5 | CASSYSITGDFEQYF | TGTGCCAGCAGTTACTCGATAACAGGGGATTTCGAGCAGTACTTC
19 | . | TRBD2 | TRBJ2-1 | TRBV6-2/TRBV6-3 | CASSYSGSGGFLSYNEQFF | TGTGCCAGCAGTTACTCAGGAAGCGGGGGGTTCCTTTCCTACAATGAGCAGTTCTTC
14 | . | TRBD1 | TRBJ1-2 | TRBV30 | CAWSFQGALYGYTF | TGTGCCTGGAGTTTCCAGGGGGCTCTATATGGCTACACCTTC
11 | . | . | TRBJ2-5 | TRBV20-1 | CSADSQETQYF | TGCAGTGCAGACAGCCAAGAGACCCAGTACTTC
15 | . | TRBD1 | TRBJ1-2 | TRBV7-9 | CVSSLQKDRGYGYTF | TGTGTCAGCAGCTTACAAAAGGACAGGGGCTATGGCTACACCTTC
14 | . | . | TRBJ1-6 | TRBV7-2 | CVSSTSGPRAPLHF | TGTGTCAGCAGTACTAGTGGGCCTCGGGCACCCCTCCACTTT
13 | once | . | TRBJ2-4 | TRBV20-1 | CSAQGWDKNIQYF | TGCAGTGCTCAGGGATGGGACAAAAACATTCAGTACTTC
15 | once | TRBD2 | TRBJ2-3 | TRBV4-3 | CASSQDAERGDTQYF | TGCGCCAGCAGCCAAGATGCGGAGCGGGGAGATACGCAGTATTTT
15 | once | . | TRBJ2-1 | TRBV29-1 | CSVEGQGRTSYQRFF | TGCAGCGTTGAAGGTCAGGGTCGTACCAGTTACCAGCGGTTCTTC
15 | . | TRBD2 | TRBJ2-7 | TRBV20-1 | CSASLSGGPSYEQYF | TGCAGTGCTAGTCTTAGCGGGGGCCCCTCCTACGAGCAGTACTTC
15 | . | . | TRBJ2-4 | TRBV12-3/TRBV12-4 | CASSSALGISNIQYF | TGTGCCAGCAGTTCGGCGCTCGGCATCTCAAACATTCAGTACTTC
14 | . | TRBD1 | TRBJ2-7 | TRBV5-6 | CASSLRQGYYEQNF | TGTGCCAGCAGCTTGAGACAGGGGTATTACGAGCAGAACTTC
16 | . | . | TRBJ2-5 | TRBV24-1 | CATSDPPGATQETQYF | TGTGCCACCAGTGACCCTCCGGGGGCAACGCAAGAGACCCAGTACTTC
14 | . | . | TRBJ2-1 | TRBV6-5 | CASSERGSYNEQFF | TGTGCCAGCAGTGAAAGGGGGTCATACAATGAGCAGTTCTTC
19 | . | . | TRBJ2-6 | TRBV6-1 | CASRSHTGEGSAGANVLTF | TGTGCCAGCAGGAGCCACACGGGGGAAGGTAGTGCTGGGGCCAACGTCCTGACTTTC
16 | . | TRBD1 | TRBJ2-1 | TRBV9 | CASSSGQGATRNEQFF | TGTGCCAGCAGCTCGGGACAGGGGGCGACTAGGAATGAGCAGTTCTTC
16 | . | . | TRBJ2-7 | TRBV6-5 | CASSYGGGVGSCEQYF | TGTGCCAGCAGTTACGGAGGAGGGGTAGGATCCTGCGAGCAGTACTTC
17 | . | TRBD2 | TRBJ2-7 | TRBV20-1 | CSARASPGAGRTYEQYF | TGCAGTGCTAGGGCCTCTCCAGGAGCGGGACGAACCTACGAGCAGTACTTC
15 | once | . | TRBJ2-7 | TRBV5-1 | CASSSTRSSSNEQYF | TGCGCCAGCAGTTCGACCCGAAGTAGCTCCAACGAGCAGTACTTC
15 | . | . | TRBJ2-1 | TRBV4-1 | CASSQAIGHYNEQFF | TGCGCCAGCAGCCAAGCAATCGGACACTACAATGAGCAGTTCTTC
15 | . | TRBD1 | TRBJ2-7 | TRBV2 | CASFRTGTNLDEQYF | TGTGCCAGCTTTCGGACAGGGACAAATCTTGACGAGCAGTACTTC
14 | few | . | TRBJ1-5 | TRBV12-3/TRBV12-4 | CASSFDKDYQPQHF | TGTGCCAGCAGTTTCGATAAAGACTATCAGCCCCAGCATTTT
15 | . | . | TRBJ2-3 | TRBV12-3/TRBV12-4 | CASRGPRGRSDTQYF | TGTGCCAGCAGGGGCCCAAGAGGGAGGTCAGATACGCAGTATTTT
15 | few | . | TRBJ2-1 | TRBV5-1 | CASSLESQSYNEQFF | TGCGCCAGCAGCTTGGAGTCCCAGTCCTACAATGAGCAGTTCTTC
16 | . | TRBD1 | TRBJ2-5 | TRBV20-1 | CSATVQGVLVVETQYF | TGCAGTGCTACCGTACAGGGGGTACTGGTCGTAGAGACCCAGTACTTC
15 | . | . | TRBJ2-5 | TRBV11-3 | CASSSPGDAFETQYF | TGTGCCAGCAGCTCCCCGGGTGATGCCTTTGAGACCCAGTACTTC
15 | . | . | TRBJ2-7 | TRBV6-5 | CASSYSTGTTYEQYF | TGTGCCAGCAGTTACTCAACCGGGACCACCTACGAGCAGTACTTC
13 | . | TRBD1 | TRBJ2-1 | TRBV7-9 | CASSITRDRALFF | TGTGCCAGCAGCATAACCCGGGACAGAGCTCTGTTCTTC
15 | once | . | TRBJ2-7 | TRBV6-5 | CASSYSNIGPYEQYF | TGTGCCAGCAGTTACTCGAATATCGGTCCCTACGAGCAGTACTTC
15 | . | TRBD2 | TRBJ2-4 | TRBV4-2 | CASSQGTSGDLIQYF | TGTGCCAGCAGCCAAGGGACTAGCGGGGATCTCATTCAGTACTTC
13 | few | TRBD1 | TRBJ1-2 | TRBV28 | CASSQDRDRGYTF | TGTGCCAGCAGTCAGGACCGGGACAGAGGCTACACCTTC
14 | . | . | TRBJ2-5 | TRBV3-1 | CASSQMLFQETQYF | TGTGCCAGCAGCCAAATGTTATTCCAAGAGACCCAGTACTTC
14 | few | . | TRBJ2-7 | TRBV2 | CAGIQGTRSLEQYF | TGTGCCGGGATACAGGGCACAAGGTCCCTCGAGCAGTACTTC
15 | . | . | TRBJ2-3 | TRBV30 | CASKLLPLGADTQYF | TGTGCCTCGAAACTACTACCATTGGGCGCAGATACGCAGTATTTT
15 | once | . | TRBJ2-7 | TRBV6-2/TRBV6-3 | CASNQERGPSYEQYF | TGTGCCAGCAACCAGGAACGGGGGCCTTCCTACGAGCAGTACTTC